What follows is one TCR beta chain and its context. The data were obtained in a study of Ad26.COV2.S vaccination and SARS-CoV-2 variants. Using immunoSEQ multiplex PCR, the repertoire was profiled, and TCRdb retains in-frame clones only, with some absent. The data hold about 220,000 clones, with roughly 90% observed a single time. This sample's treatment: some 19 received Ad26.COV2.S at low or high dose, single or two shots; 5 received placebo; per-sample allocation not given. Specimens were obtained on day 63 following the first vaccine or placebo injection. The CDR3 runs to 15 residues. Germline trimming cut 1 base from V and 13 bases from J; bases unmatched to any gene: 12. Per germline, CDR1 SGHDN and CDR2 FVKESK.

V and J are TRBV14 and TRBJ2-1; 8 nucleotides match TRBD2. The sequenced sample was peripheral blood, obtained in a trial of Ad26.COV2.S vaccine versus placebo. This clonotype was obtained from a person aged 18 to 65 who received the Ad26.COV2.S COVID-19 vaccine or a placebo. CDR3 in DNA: TGTGCCAGCAGCCAAGTTACTAGCGGAGAGAGAGCACAGTTCTTC. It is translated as CASSQVTSGERAQFF.